This is a list of T cell receptor beta chains from one sample in a study of PD-1 blockade in classical Hodgkin lymphoma. Generated by immunoSEQ multiplex PCR, the TCRdb table keeps only in-frame clones and is missing some. The sample consists of approximately 84,000 clones, 83% of them appearing once. Sequencing used peripheral blood mononuclear cells (PBMCs), obtained before the fourth cycle of nivolumab. The receptors shown here come from a human donor with classical Hodgkin lymphoma. The CDR3 runs from the conserved cysteine through the conserved F or W. A D gene is named only where the DNA matches it firmly. Clone size is shown for a subset of rows, as once, few, many or a class of expanded clone.

j_call d_call v_call clone_size cdr3_aa cdr3_nt
TRBJ1-1 TRBD1 TRBV6-6 . CATLADRGYNTEAFF TGTGCCACCCTCGCCGACAGGGGCTACAACACTGAAGCTTTCTTT
TRBJ1-2 TRBD1 TRBV19 . CASRRTGLYGYTF TGTGCCAGTAGACGGACAGGACTCTATGGCTACACCTTC
TRBJ2-5 . TRBV5-1 . CASSLVAEEETQYF TGCGCCAGCAGCTTGGTGGCAGAGGAAGAGACCCAGTACTTC
TRBJ2-7 TRBD1 TRBV10-3 . CAISESTGDGEQYF TGTGCCATCAGTGAGTCGACAGGGGACGGCGAGCAGTACTTC
TRBJ2-2 . TRBV7-2 . CASSLVPAGNTGELFF TGTGCCAGCAGCTTAGTACCGGCAGGCAACACCGGGGAGCTGTTTTTT
TRBJ1-2 TRBD1 TRBV28 . CASTAGTGIFGYTF TGTGCCAGCACGGCCGGGACAGGGATTTTTGGCTACACCTTC
TRBJ1-1 TRBD1 TRBV19 . CASKGQGAEAFF TGTGCCAGTAAAGGACAGGGTGCTGAAGCTTTCTTT
TRBJ2-7 TRBD1 TRBV5-5 . CASSYMGDRGKGEQYF TGTGCCAGCAGCTATATGGGCGACAGGGGGAAAGGGGAGCAGTACTTC
TRBJ1-1 TRBD1 TRBV19 . CASSIGQGGWAFF TGTGCCAGTAGTATCGGGCAGGGGGGATGGGCTTTCTTT
TRBJ2-3 TRBD2 TRBV6-5 once CASSYGTNLVTDTQYF TGTGCCAGCAGTTACGGGACTAACTTAGTCACAGATACGCAGTATTTT
TRBJ1-1 . TRBV6-6 once CASSSSLNTEAFF TGTGCCAGCAGTTCCTCCTTGAACACTGAAGCTTTCTTT
TRBJ2-6 TRBD1 TRBV9 . CASSPQGTVYSGANVLTF TGTGCCAGCAGCCCCCAAGGGACAGTATATTCTGGGGCCAACGTCCTGACTTTC
TRBJ2-3 TRBD2 TRBV5-6 . CASRGRGTSGSTQYF TGTGCCAGCAGGGGGCGTGGGACTAGCGGGAGTACGCAGTATTTT
TRBJ1-5 . TRBV4-2 few CASSQEWGSNQPQHF TGTGCCAGCAGCCAAGAGTGGGGAAGCAATCAGCCCCAGCATTTT
TRBJ2-3 . TRBV5-6 . CASSLTGTDTQYF TGTGCCAGCAGCTTGACGGGAACAGATACGCAGTATTTT
TRBJ2-3 . TRBV6-5 . CASSYSPGLITDTQYF TGTGCCAGCAGTTACTCTCCGGGCCTGATCACAGATACGCAGTATTTT
TRBJ1-5 TRBD1 TRBV6-5 . CASSSTGGRQPQHF TGTGCCAGCAGTTCCACAGGGGGCCGACAGCCCCAGCATTTT
TRBJ2-3 TRBD2 TRBV4-1 . CASSQVPSGRPTDTQYF TGCGCCAGCAGCCAAGTTCCTAGCGGGAGACCCACAGATACGCAGTATTTT
TRBJ2-1 . TRBV4-3 . CASSQDWDAGYYNEQFF TGCGCCAGCAGCCAAGATTGGGATGCAGGCTACTACAATGAGCAGTTCTTC
TRBJ1-1 TRBD1 TRBV5-6 once CASSLEGTALNTEAFF TGTGCCAGCAGCTTGGAGGGGACAGCTCTGAACACTGAAGCTTTCTTT
TRBJ2-7 . TRBV7-8 . CASSLRAPTYEQYF TGTGCCAGCAGCTTACGGGCGCCGACCTACGAGCAGTACTTC
TRBJ1-4 . TRBV7-6 few CASSLDGPNEKLFF TGTGCCAGCAGCTTAGACGGACCCAATGAAAAACTGTTTTTT
TRBJ1-5 . TRBV27 . CASSLAGAYSNQPQHF TGTGCCAGCAGTTTAGCAGGGGCCTATAGCAATCAGCCCCAGCATTTT
TRBJ2-7 . TRBV7-9 . CASSHRAYEQYF TGTGCCAGCAGCCATCGAGCCTACGAGCAGTACTTC
TRBJ2-5 . TRBV6-5 . CASGRVVGTQYF TGTGCCAGCGGCCGGGTCGTCGGGACCCAGTACTTC
TRBJ2-3 . TRBV4-3 once CASSQEGDTQYF TGCGCCAGCAGCCAAGAAGGGGATACGCAGTATTTT
TRBJ2-7 . TRBV7-9 once CASSFDPPSSYEQYF TGTGCCAGCAGCTTCGACCCCCCCAGCTCCTACGAGCAGTACTTC
TRBJ1-1 . TRBV6-5 . CASSLTGVGTEAFF TGTGCCAGCAGCCTGACGGGGGTGGGGACTGAAGCTTTCTTT
TRBJ2-2 . TRBV11-1 . CASRDSYTGELFF TGTGCCAGCAGGGACAGCTACACCGGGGAGCTGTTTTTT
TRBJ1-3 . TRBV11-2 . CASSLDLQGLTRSAIYF TGTGCCAGCAGCTTAGACTTACAGGGACTAACCAGGTCCGCCATATATTTT
TRBJ2-2 TRBD2 TRBV15 . CATSRVSGRLLGDGELFF TGTGCCACCAGCAGAGTTAGCGGGAGGCTCCTGGGAGACGGGGAGCTGTTTTTT
TRBJ2-7 . TRBV19 . CASSKVAGSPYEQYF TGTGCCAGTAGTAAGGTGGCAGGGTCACCCTACGAGCAGTACTTC
TRBJ2-2 TRBD2 TRBV7-3 few CASSLMTSGGFTGELFF TGTGCCAGCAGCCTAATGACTAGCGGGGGATTCACCGGGGAGCTGTTTTTT